These 15 T cell receptor beta chains were all obtained from the same sample, sequenced in a study of cytomegalovirus exposure and HLA in healthy donors. Researchers ran the PCR with 60 Vbeta and 13 Jbeta primers. TCRdb's copy holds only in-frame clones and misses some; the assay was immunoSEQ multiplex PCR. The sample shows about 140,000 clones, approximately 79% of them seen only once. Sequencing was done on a sample of PBMCs. All receptors come from a man aged 50 to 60 in good health and CMV-seropositive.

This clone was seen only a few times. The chain uses TRBV15 and TRBJ1-1; no definite D call. The CDR3 length is 14 residues. V gave up 0 bases and J gave up 1 base, with 6 bases separating them. Germline CDR1 is LNHNV and CDR2 is YYDKDF (reference sequence). The CDR3 reads CATSRDPGNTEAFF. The CDR3 nucleotides read TGTGCCACCAGCAGAGATCCAGGGAACACTGAAGCTTTCTTT.

The chain recombines TRBV13 with TRBJ2-7, with a tentative D call TRBD1 (5 bases). V was shortened by 5 bases and J by 2 bases, with 13 bases between the two germline ends. The CDR3 has 14 residues. Per the germline V gene, CDR1 is PRHDT and CDR2 is FYEKMQ (reference sequence). CDR3 DNA: TGTGCCAGCAGCGAGGACAACCCCCCCTACGAGCAGTACTTC. It translates to CASSEDNPPYEQYF.

This sequence joins TRBV5-1 and TRBJ2-2; D possibly corresponds to TRBD1 (6 bases). The CDR3 loop spans 15 amino acids. Germline values: CDR1 SGHRS, CDR2 YFSETQ. The V end was cut by 3 bases, the J end by 8 bases, with 17 bases between. CDR3 residues: CASSSGAALPGELFF. The CDR3 nucleotides read TGCGCCAGCAGCTCAGGGGCGGCCTTGCCTGGGGAGCTGTTTTTT.

V gene TRBV10-1 combines with J gene TRBJ1-1; perhaps TRBD1 as D (5 bases). V dropped 0 bases and J dropped 12 bases, with 14 bases sitting between them. The germline V gene encodes CDR1 WNHNN and CDR2 SYGVQD (reference sequence). This CDR3 contains 13 residues. In DNA form, the CDR3 reads TGCGCCAGCAGTGAGTCGACTCAGGGAAGGCCTTTCTTT. It specifies CASSESTQGRPFF.

The V and J genes are TRBV29-1 and TRBJ1-1; D may be TRBD1 (5 bases). The V gene lost 5 bases and the J gene lost 4 bases, with 11 bases spanning the gap. The CDR3 consists of 12 residues. Per germline, CDR1 SQVTM and CDR2 ANQGSEA. DNA of the CDR3: TGCAGCGTTTCCGGGGGTGGCACTGAAGCTTTCTTT. Translated, it gives CSVSGGGTEAFF.

V and J are TRBV5-1 and TRBJ2-1; 12 bases match TRBD2. Looked up from germline, CDR1 is SGHRS and CDR2 is YFSETQ. This CDR3 has 16 residues. The V gene end was trimmed by 3 bases and the J gene end by 5 bases; junction bases not matched to a gene: 6. In DNA form, the CDR3 reads TGCGCCAGCAGCTCGAGCGGACTAGCGGGGAACAATGAGCAGTTCTTC. It encodes CASSSSGLAGNNEQFF.

Here the CDR3 reads CASRAGVGNQPQHF. In nucleotides, the CDR3 is TGTGCCAGCAGGGCAGGGGTGGGCAATCAGCCCCAGCATTTT. The rearrangement uses TRBV28 and TRBJ1-5; D may be TRBD1 (6 bases). The CDR3 is 14 residues long. V lost 6 bases and J lost 2, with 11 bases in between. The V gene's germline CDR1 is MDHEN and CDR2 SYDVKM.

This clone was seen a handful of times. J is TRBJ2-3 and V is TRBV7-6; D may be TRBD2 (6 bases). CDR1 is SGHVS, CDR2 FNYEAQ, per germline. The CDR3 extends over 14 amino acids. Trimming removed 0 bases at V and 8 bases at J, with 12 bases between. CDR3 sequence: CASSLARETGTQYF. The CDR3 nucleotides read TGTGCCAGCAGCTTAGCGCGGGAAACGGGTACGCAGTATTTT.

The chain recombines TRBV6-5 with TRBJ2-1, with 8 positions matching TRBD1. V shed 5 bases and J 8 bases; nucleotides not matched to a gene: 11. The CDR3 contains 15 residues. Germline CDR1 reads MNHEY; CDR2 reads SVGAGI. The CDR3 is CASSIGTGGVDEQFF. The CDR3 nucleotides read TGTGCCAGCAGTATAGGGACAGGAGGGGTGGATGAGCAGTTCTTC.

The V call is TRBV19, the J call TRBJ2-1; 8 nucleotides line up with TRBD1. Germline-derived CDR1 and CDR2 are LNHDA and SQIVND (reference sequence). V was clipped by 8 bases and J by 3 bases; unmatched bases: 3. This CDR3 contains 13 residues. Written as DNA, the CDR3 is TGTGCCAGTGGACAGGGAGGCTACAATGAGCAGTTCTTC. As protein: CASGQGGYNEQFF.

The V call is TRBV7-2, the J call TRBJ2-3; TRBD2 matches 14 bases. The junction had 9 bases not matched to a gene; V was cut back by 5 bases and J by 8 bases. This CDR3 has 16 residues. Germline-derived CDR1 and CDR2 are SGHTA and FQGNSA. CDR3 coding DNA: TGTGCCAGCAGCACAGGACTAGCGGGAGGCCCCCGTACGCAGTATTTT. Its protein is CASSTGLAGGPRTQYF.

V gene TRBV6-1 combines with J gene TRBJ2-7, with 9 nucleotides matching TRBD1. J lost 3 bases, V lost 4 bases, and 10 bases had no gene match. The CDR3 totals 16 residues. The germline V gene encodes CDR1 MNHNS and CDR2 SASEGT. The CDR3 loop is CASSGGSGTGLYEQYF. CDR3 DNA: TGTGCCAGCAGTGGGGGAAGCGGGACAGGGCTCTACGAGCAGTACTTC.

The chain carries TRBV27 and TRBJ1-1; D gene ambiguous. With 6 bases removed from V and 6 bases from J, the gap between germline ends came to 17 bases. CDR3 size: 14 residues. Germline lookup yields CDR1 MNHEY and CDR2 SMNVEV (reference sequence). The CDR3 DNA reads as TGTGCCAGCAGCCTAGAGGCCAGGAGGGCTGAAGCTTTCTTT. Its translation: CASSLEARRAEAFF.

The V call is TRBV9, the J call TRBJ1-3; 7 positions agree with TRBD1. Germline lookup yields CDR1 SGDLS and CDR2 YYNGEE. This CDR3 has 16 residues. V was pared by 4 bases and J by 0 bases, with 7 bases of the junction left unmatched. The DNA of the CDR3 is TGTGCCAGCAGCAGGAGACAGGGCCGCTCTGGAAACACCATATATTTT. The encoded protein is CASSRRQGRSGNTIYF. Looking up the rest from reference TRBV9 and TRBJ1-3 gives the full variable domain: DSGVTQTPKHLITATGQRVTLRCSPRSGDLSVYWYQQSLDQGLQFLIQYYNGEERAKGNILERFSAQQFPDLHSELNLSSLELGDSALYFCASSRRQGRSGNTIYFGEGSWLTVV.

This clone was detected a few times. The rearrangement uses TRBV5-4 and TRBJ2-6; no definite D call. This CDR3 spans 16 amino acids. CDR1 and CDR2 (germline): SGHNT, YYREEE (reference sequence). V was trimmed by 1 base and J by 2 bases, leaving 10 bases between them. CDR3 amino acids: CASSLNRIPGANVLTF. In nucleotides, the CDR3 is TGTGCCAGCAGCTTGAACAGAATCCCTGGGGCCAACGTCCTGACTTTC.